These T cell receptor beta chains were read from a single sample in a study of blood T cell repertoires in COVID-19. Clones were read by immunoSEQ multiplex PCR, and TCRdb kept only the in-frame ones, dropping some. The profile covers approximately 300,000 clones, with roughly 86% appearing a single time and under 5.5% taken by the ten largest. Sequencing input: PBMCs or T cells enriched from blood (not recorded which). Receptors were obtained from a woman aged 25 to 45 who had recovered from COVID-19. CDR3s include the opening cysteine and the closing phenylalanine or tryptophan. A D gene is named only where the DNA matches it firmly. The size field is filled for only some rows; it gives once, few, many or a size class.

clone size	J gene	V gene	D gene	CDR3 protein	CDR3 DNA
.	TRBJ2-7	TRBV5-8	.	CASGPGIYEQYF	TGTGCCAGCGGGCCCGGGATCTACGAGCAGTACTTC
.	TRBJ1-3	TRBV4-1	TRBD1	CASSRQDRGSGNTIYF	TGCGCCAGCAGCCGGCAGGACAGGGGCTCTGGAAACACCATATATTTT
.	TRBJ2-2	TRBV11-2	.	CASSLGAYRELFF	TGTGCCAGCAGCTTAGGGGCGTACCGGGAGCTGTTTTTT
.	TRBJ1-4	TRBV4-3	TRBD1	CASSQDRGEVGKLFF	TGCGCCAGCAGCCAAGACAGGGGGGAGGTGGGAAAACTGTTTTTT
few	TRBJ2-7	TRBV7-9	.	CASSLSGFWEQYF	TGTGCCAGCAGCCTCTCGGGATTTTGGGAGCAGTACTTC
.	TRBJ2-3	TRBV19	TRBD1	CASSTPPIVYRGGSTDTQYF	TGTGCCAGTAGTACTCCCCCCATCGTATACAGGGGTGGGAGCACAGATACGCAGTATTTT
.	TRBJ1-2	TRBV7-8	TRBD1	CASSLVLGTGYGYTF	TGTGCCAGCAGCTTAGTGCTCGGGACAGGGTATGGCTACACCTTC
.	TRBJ2-3	TRBV6-5	.	CATEGGYTQYF	TGTGCCACTGAGGGGGGGTATACGCAGTATTTT
.	TRBJ2-7	TRBV2	.	CASTLDGPGDEQYF	TGTGCCAGCACTCTGGACGGCCCGGGGGACGAGCAGTACTTC
.	TRBJ1-2	TRBV5-1	.	CASSQGRDLFGNYGYTF	TGCGCCAGCAGCCAAGGCCGAGACCTTTTCGGGAACTATGGCTACACCTTC
.	TRBJ2-3	TRBV4-3	.	CASSQDARTDTQYF	TGCGCCAGCAGCCAAGATGCCAGGACAGATACGCAGTATTTT
.	TRBJ1-1	TRBV7-2	TRBD1	CASSLDRVGTEAFF	TGTGCCAGCAGCCTGGACAGGGTCGGGACTGAAGCTTTCTTT
.	TRBJ2-2	TRBV29-1	.	CSARSPGAGELFF	TGCAGCGCCCGTTCTCCAGGGGCCGGGGAGCTGTTTTTT
.	TRBJ2-1	TRBV6-2/TRBV6-3	TRBD2	CASSLAGRPDEQFF	TGTGCCAGCAGCTTAGCGGGGCGTCCGGATGAGCAGTTCTTC
.	TRBJ1-2	TRBV19	.	CASQQFTNYGYTF	TGTGCCAGTCAACAGTTCACTAACTATGGCTACACCTTC
.	TRBJ2-5	TRBV27	TRBD1	CASSFTPTGRETQYF	TGTGCCAGCAGTTTTACCCCGACAGGGCGAGAGACCCAGTACTTC
.	TRBJ2-7	TRBV6-5	.	CASSYNTVGEQYF	TGTGCCAGCAGTTATAACACGGTCGGGGAGCAGTACTTC
.	TRBJ1-3	TRBV5-5	.	CASSLDSLSGNTIYF	TGTGCCAGCAGCTTGGACAGCCTCTCTGGAAACACCATATATTTT
.	TRBJ2-7	TRBV10-2	.	CASSESGTEQYF	TGCGCCAGCAGTGAGTCGGGCACCGAGCAGTACTTC
once	TRBJ1-6	TRBV15	TRBD1	CATSTAGGGSPLHF	TGTGCCACCAGCACCGCAGGGGGCGGGTCACCCCTCCACTTT